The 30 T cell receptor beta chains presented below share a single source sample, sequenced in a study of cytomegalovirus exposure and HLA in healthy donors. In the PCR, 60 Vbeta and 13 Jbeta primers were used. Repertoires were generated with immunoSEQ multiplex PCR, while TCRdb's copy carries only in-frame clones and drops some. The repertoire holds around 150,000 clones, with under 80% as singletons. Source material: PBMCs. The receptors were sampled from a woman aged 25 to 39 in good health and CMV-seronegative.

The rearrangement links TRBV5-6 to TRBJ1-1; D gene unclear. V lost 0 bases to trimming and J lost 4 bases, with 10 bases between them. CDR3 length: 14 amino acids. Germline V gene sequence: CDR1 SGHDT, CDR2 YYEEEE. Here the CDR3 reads CASSLAEATTEAFF. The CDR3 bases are TGTGCCAGCAGCTTGGCCGAGGCAACCACTGAAGCTTTCTTT.

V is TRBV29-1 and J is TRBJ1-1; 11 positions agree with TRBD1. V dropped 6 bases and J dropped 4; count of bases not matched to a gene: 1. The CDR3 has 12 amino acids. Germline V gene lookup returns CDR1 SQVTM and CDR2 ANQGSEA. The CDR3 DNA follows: TGCAGCGTGGGGACAGGGGGCACTGAAGCTTTCTTT. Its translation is CSVGTGGTEAFF. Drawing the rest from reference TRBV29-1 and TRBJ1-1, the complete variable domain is SAVISQKPSRDICQRGTSLTIQCQVDSQVTMMFWYRQQPGQSLTLIATANQGSEATYESGFVIDKFPISRPNLTFSTLTVSNMSPEDSSIYLCSVGTGGTEAFFGQGTRLTVV.

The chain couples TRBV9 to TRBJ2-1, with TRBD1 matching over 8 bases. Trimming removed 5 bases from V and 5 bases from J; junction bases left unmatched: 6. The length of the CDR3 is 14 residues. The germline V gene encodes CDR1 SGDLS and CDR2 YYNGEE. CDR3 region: CASRRTGNNNEQFF. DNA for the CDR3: TGTGCCAGCAGAAGGACAGGGAATAACAATGAGCAGTTCTTC.

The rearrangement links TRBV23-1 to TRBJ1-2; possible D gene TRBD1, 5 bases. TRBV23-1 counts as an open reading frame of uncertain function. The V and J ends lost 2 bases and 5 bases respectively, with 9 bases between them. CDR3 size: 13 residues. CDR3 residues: CASSQQGGYGYTF. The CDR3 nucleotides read TGCGCCAGCAGTCAACAGGGAGGGTATGGCTACACCTTC.

CDR3 sequence (DNA): TGTGCCAGCAGCACTCATTCGGGAGGGAGGCCCTACGAGCAGTACTTC. As protein: CASSTHSGGRPYEQYF. The chain carries TRBV2 and TRBJ2-5; 8 positions agree with TRBD2. The DNA matches TRBJ2-7 better at its end, which makes the J call doubtful. The CDR3 runs 16 residues. Looked up from germline, CDR1 is SNHLY and CDR2 is FYNNEI.

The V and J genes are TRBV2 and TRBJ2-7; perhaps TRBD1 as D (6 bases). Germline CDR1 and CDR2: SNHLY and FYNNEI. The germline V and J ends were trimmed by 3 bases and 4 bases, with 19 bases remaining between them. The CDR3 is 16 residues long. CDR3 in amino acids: CASSESKGQGYYEQYF. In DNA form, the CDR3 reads TGTGCCAGCAGTGAGAGTAAGGGTCAGGGGTATTACGAGCAGTACTTC.

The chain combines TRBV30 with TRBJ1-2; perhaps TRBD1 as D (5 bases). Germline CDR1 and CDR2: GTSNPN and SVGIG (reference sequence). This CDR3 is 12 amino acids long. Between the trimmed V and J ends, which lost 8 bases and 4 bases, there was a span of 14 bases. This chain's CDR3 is CALEGVGYGYTF. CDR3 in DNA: TGTGCCCTAGAAGGGGTCGGCTATGGCTACACCTTC.

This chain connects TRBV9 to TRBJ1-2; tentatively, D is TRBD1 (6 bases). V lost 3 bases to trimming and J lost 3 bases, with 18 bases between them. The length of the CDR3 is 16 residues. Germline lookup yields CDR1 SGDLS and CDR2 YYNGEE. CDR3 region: CASSALSRDIDYGYTF. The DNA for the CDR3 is TGTGCCAGCAGCGCTCTGTCCCGGGACATCGACTATGGCTACACCTTC.

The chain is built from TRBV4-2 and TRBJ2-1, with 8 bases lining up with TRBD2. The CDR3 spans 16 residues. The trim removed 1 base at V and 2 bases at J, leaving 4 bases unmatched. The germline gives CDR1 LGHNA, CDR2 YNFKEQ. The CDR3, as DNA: TGTGCCAGCAGCCAAGGGTACGGGGGGGCCTACAATGAGCAGTTCTTC. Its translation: CASSQGYGGAYNEQFF.

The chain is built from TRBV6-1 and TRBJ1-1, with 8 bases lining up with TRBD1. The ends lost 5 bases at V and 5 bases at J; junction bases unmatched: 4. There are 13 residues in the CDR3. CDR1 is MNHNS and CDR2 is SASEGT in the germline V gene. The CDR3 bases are TGTGCCAGCAGTCCAGGGGGCTGGACTGAAGCTTTCTTT. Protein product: CASSPGGWTEAFF.

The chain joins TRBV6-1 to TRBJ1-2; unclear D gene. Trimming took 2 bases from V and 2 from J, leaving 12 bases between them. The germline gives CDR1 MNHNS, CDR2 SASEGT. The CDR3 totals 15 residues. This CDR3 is CASSEWPGNNYGYTF. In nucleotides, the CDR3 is TGTGCCAGCAGTGAATGGCCAGGAAACAACTATGGCTACACCTTC.

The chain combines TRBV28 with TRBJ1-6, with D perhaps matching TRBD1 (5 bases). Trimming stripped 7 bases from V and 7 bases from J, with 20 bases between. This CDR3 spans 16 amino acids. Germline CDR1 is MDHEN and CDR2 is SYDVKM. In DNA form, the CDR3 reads TGTGCCAGCACCCTGGGGGGTCCCTTCCTAAATTCACCCCTCCACTTT. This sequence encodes CASTLGGPFLNSPLHF.

This CDR3 reads CASSPPGGRYGYTF. The CDR3 DNA reads as TGTGCCAGCAGCCCCCCGGGGGGCCGGTATGGCTACACCTTC. The chain combines TRBV7-2 with TRBJ1-2, with a weak D call TRBD1 (6 bases). CDR1 is SGHTA, CDR2 FQGNSA, per germline. V was pared by 5 bases and J by 5 bases, with 15 bases between. The CDR3 has 14 amino acids. Full variable domain (rest looked up from reference TRBV7-2 and TRBJ1-2): GAGVSQSPSNKVTEKGKDVELRCDPISGHTALYWYRQSLGQGLEFLIYFQGNSAPDKSGLPSDRFSAERTGGSVSTLTIQRTQQEDSAVYLCASSPPGGRYGYTFGSGTRLTVV.

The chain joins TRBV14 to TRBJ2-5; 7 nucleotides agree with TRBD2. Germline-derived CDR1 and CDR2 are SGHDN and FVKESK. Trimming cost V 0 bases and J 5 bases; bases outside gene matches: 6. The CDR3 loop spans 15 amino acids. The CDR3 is CASSQDRLAGETQYF. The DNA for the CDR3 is TGTGCCAGCAGCCAAGACCGACTAGCCGGTGAGACCCAGTACTTC.

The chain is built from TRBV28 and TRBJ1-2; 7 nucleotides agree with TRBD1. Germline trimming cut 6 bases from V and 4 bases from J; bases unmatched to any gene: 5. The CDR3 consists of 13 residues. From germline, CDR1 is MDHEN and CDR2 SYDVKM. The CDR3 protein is CASSTTGLYGYTF. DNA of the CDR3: TGTGCCAGCAGCACGACAGGGCTCTATGGCTACACCTTC.

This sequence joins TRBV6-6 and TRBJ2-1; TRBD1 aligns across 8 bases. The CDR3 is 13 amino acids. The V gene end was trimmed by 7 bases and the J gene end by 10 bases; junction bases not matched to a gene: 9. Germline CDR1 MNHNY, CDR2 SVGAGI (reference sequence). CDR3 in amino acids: CASTPDRDAEQFF. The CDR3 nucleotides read TGTGCCAGCACTCCGGACAGGGACGCCGAGCAGTTCTTC.

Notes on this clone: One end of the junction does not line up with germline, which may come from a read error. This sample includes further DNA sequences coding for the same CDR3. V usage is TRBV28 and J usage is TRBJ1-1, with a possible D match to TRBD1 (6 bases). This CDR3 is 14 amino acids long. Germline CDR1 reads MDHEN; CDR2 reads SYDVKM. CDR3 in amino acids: CASSLLRGDTEAFF. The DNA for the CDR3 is TGTGCCAGCAGTTTACTCAGGGGAGACACCGAAGCTTTCTTT. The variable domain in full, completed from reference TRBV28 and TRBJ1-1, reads DVKVTQSSRYLVKRTGEKVFLECVQDMDHENMFWYRQDPGLGLRLIYFSYDVKMKEKGDIPEGYSVSREKKERFSLILESASTNQTSMYLCASSLLRGDTEAFFGQGTRLTVV.

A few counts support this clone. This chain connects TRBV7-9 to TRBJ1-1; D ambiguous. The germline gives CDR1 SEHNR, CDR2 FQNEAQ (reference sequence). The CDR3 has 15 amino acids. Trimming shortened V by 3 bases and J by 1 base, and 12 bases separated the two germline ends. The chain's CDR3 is CASSLGLFKNTEAFF. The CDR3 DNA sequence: TGTGCCAGCAGCTTGGGCCTGTTCAAGAACACTGAAGCTTTCTTT.

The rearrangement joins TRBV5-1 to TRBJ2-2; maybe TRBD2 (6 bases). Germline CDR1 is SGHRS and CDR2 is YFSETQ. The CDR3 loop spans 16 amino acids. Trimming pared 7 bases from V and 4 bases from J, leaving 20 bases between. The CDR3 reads CASQFLPAGGTGELFF. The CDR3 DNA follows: TGCGCCAGCCAATTCCTCCCAGCCGGGGGCACCGGGGAGCTGTTTTTT.

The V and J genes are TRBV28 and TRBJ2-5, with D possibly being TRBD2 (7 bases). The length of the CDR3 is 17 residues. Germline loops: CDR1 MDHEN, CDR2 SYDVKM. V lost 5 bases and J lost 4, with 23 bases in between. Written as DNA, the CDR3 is TGTGCCAGCAGTCCCCAACGGGGGGCGGGGGCGGGAGAGACCCAGTACTTC. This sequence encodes CASSPQRGAGAGETQYF.

The CDR3 region has the DNA TGTGCCAGCACCAACAGGGGAGGCACAGATACGCAGTATTTT. Protein: CASTNRGGTDTQYF. The chain couples TRBV6-1 to TRBJ2-3; 7 bases fit TRBD1. Germline lookup yields CDR1 MNHNS and CDR2 SASEGT. The CDR3 loop spans 14 amino acids. Trimming at V came to 7 bases and at J to 1 base, leaving 5 bases not matched to a gene.

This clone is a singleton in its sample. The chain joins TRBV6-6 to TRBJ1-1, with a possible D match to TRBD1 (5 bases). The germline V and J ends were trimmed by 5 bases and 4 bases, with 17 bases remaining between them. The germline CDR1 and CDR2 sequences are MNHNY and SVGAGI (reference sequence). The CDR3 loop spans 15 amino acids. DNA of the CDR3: TGTGCCAGCAGTCTCCGGACCGGGAGGGGCACTGAAGCTTTCTTT. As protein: CASSLRTGRGTEAFF.

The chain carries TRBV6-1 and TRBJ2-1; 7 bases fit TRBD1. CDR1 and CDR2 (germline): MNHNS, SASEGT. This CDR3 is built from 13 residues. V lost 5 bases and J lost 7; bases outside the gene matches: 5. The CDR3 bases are TGTGCCAGCAGTTCACAGGGGTGGAATGAGCAGTTCTTC. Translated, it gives CASSSQGWNEQFF.

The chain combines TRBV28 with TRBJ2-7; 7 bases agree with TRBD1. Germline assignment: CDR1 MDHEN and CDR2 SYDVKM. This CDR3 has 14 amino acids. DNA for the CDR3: TGTGCAGCCCAATCCGGGACAGCTACCTACGAGCAGTACTTC. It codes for CAAQSGTATYEQYF.

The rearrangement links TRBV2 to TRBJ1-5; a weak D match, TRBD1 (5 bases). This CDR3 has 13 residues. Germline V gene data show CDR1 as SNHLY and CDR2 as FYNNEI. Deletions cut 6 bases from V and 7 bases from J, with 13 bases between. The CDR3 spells CASRGGTGQPQHF. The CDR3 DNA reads TGTGCCAGCAGGGGGGGTACCGGACAGCCCCAGCATTTT.

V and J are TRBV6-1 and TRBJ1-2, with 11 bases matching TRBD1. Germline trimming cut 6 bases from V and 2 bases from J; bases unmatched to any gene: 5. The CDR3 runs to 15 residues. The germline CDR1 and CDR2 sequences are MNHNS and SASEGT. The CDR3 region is CASRDRDRGNYGYTF. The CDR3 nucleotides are TGTGCCAGCAGGGATAGGGACAGGGGGAACTATGGCTACACCTTC.

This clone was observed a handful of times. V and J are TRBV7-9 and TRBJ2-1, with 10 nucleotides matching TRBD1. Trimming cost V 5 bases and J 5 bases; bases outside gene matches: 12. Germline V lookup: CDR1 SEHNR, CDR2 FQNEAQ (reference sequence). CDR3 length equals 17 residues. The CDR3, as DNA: TGTGCCAGCAGCGACCGACAGGGGGCGCCTACTAACAATGAGCAGTTCTTC. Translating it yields CASSDRQGAPTNNEQFF.

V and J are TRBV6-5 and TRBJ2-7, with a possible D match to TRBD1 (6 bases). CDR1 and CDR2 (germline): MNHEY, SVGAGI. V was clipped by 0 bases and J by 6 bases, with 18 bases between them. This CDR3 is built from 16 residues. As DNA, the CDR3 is TGTGCCAGCAGTTACTCCCCAGGGACACCCGCTGGCGAGCAGTACTTC. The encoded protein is CASSYSPGTPAGEQYF.

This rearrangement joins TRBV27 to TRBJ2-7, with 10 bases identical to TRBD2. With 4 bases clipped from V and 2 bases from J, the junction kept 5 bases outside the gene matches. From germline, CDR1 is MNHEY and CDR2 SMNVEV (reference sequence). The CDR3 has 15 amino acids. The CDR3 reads CASSYGTSVTYEQYF. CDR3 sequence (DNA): TGTGCCAGCAGTTACGGGACTAGCGTAACCTACGAGCAGTACTTC.

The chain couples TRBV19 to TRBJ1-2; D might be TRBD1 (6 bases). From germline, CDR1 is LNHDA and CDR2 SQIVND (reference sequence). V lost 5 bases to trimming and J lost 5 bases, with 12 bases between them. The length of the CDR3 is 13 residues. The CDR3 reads CASSEQGHYGYTF. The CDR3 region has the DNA TGTGCCAGTAGTGAACAGGGTCATTATGGCTACACCTTC.